The 25 T cell receptor beta chains presented below share a single source sample, sequenced in a study of T cells in Graves' hyperthyroidism and ophthalmopathy. TCR beta CDR3 regions were amplified from RNA. Initially, a first-round RT-PCR of the TCR CDR3 employed the HTBI primer set. Each CDR3 protein gets one entry after TCRdb re-called the multiplex PCR reads with MiXCR. The sample shows approximately 610,000 distinct CDR3 sequences, under 15% of them seen only once. Sequencing used blood. The receptors were sampled from a woman aged 40 to 50 with Graves' ophthalmopathy.

Concerning this clonotype: Germline and junction disagree at one end, which may indicate a read error. This sequence joins TRBV20-1 and TRBJ1-1; 9 nucleotides agree with TRBD1. CDR1 and CDR2 from the germline V gene are DFQATT and SNEGSKA (reference sequence). This CDR3 has 16 amino acids. CDR3: CSARDAGQGMKTEAFF. The CDR3 region has the DNA TGCAGTGCTAGAGATGCGGGACAGGGAATGAAAACTGAAGCTTTCTTT.

This clonotype was found many times. The chain couples TRBV7-9 to TRBJ1-1, with D maybe TRBD1 (5 bases). The CDR3 is made up of 14 amino acids. Trimming removed 5 bases at V and 3 bases at J, with 13 bases between. CDR1 and CDR2 from the germline V gene are SEHNR and FQNEAQ (reference sequence). The CDR3 DNA reads as TGTGCCAGCAGCGTGACAGACGAGGACACTGAAGCTTTCTTT. Its translation: CASSVTDEDTEAFF.

This clonotype was counted at least ten times. The chain employs TRBV12-3 or TRBV12-4 and TRBJ1-1, with D uncertain. This CDR3 is built from 13 residues. V gave up 7 bases and J gave up 2 bases, with 11 bases separating them. The CDR3 region is CASKEQPNTEAFF. The CDR3 coding sequence is TGTGCCAGCAAGGAACAGCCAAACACTGAAGCTTTCTTT.

This clonotype was observed many times. CDR3 DNA sequence: TGTGCCAGCAGCCCCGTCGGGGCTGAAGCTTTCTTT. It encodes CASSPVGAEAFF. This chain links TRBV9 with TRBJ1-1; no clear D gene. CDR1 and CDR2 (germline): SGDLS, YYNGEE. The CDR3 contains 12 residues. Trimming removed 4 bases from V and 6 bases from J, with 10 bases in between.

The V call is TRBV6-1, the J call TRBJ1-1; possibly TRBD1 for D (5 bases). The CDR3 totals 15 residues. Trimming took 7 bases from V and 3 from J, leaving 18 bases between them. Germline loops: CDR1 MNHNS, CDR2 SASEGT. This CDR3 is CASTPSGLGDTEAFF. The CDR3 bases are TGTGCCAGCACCCCCTCCGGACTGGGGGACACTGAAGCTTTCTTT.

This clonotype was seen ten or more times. This chain connects TRBV28 to TRBJ1-5; 9 nucleotides line up with TRBD1. V gave up 5 bases and J gave up 7 bases; unmatched junction bases: 12. CDR1 and CDR2 from the germline V gene are MDHEN and SYDVKM. The CDR3 runs to 16 residues. The CDR3 region is CASSTTTGGRGQPQHF. CDR3 in DNA: TGTGCCAGCAGTACTACCACAGGGGGCAGGGGGCAGCCCCAGCATTTT.

V usage is TRBV11-2 and J usage is TRBJ2-5, with 9 positions matching TRBD1. The V and J ends lost 4 bases and 5 bases, in that order; junction bases with no gene match: 2. Germline CDR1 reads SGHAT; CDR2 reads FQNNGV. This CDR3 spans 13 amino acids. The CDR3 region has the DNA TGTGCCAGCAGCTACAGGGGGCTGGAGACCCAGTACTTC. Its translation is CASSYRGLETQYF.

In this sample, this clonotype turned up many times. The rearrangement joins TRBV6-5 to TRBJ2-7, with 8 bases identical to TRBD1. Germline assignment: CDR1 MNHEY and CDR2 SVGAGI. The ends lost 5 bases at V and 7 bases at J; junction bases unmatched: 10. The CDR3 covers 14 residues. The CDR3 spells CASSPGQGGQEQYF. CDR3 nucleotides: TGTGCCAGCAGTCCCGGACAGGGTGGACAGGAGCAGTACTTC.

At least ten counts were recorded for this clonotype. The V call is TRBV5-1, the J call TRBJ2-4; 14 nucleotides line up with TRBD2. Germline V gene sequence: CDR1 SGHRS, CDR2 YFSETQ. The CDR3 extends over 20 amino acids. Trimming at V came to 3 bases and at J to 0 bases, leaving 11 bases not matched to a gene. The CDR3 nucleotides are TGCGCCAGCAGCTCCGAGGGACTAGCGGGAGTGCATCTAGCCAAAAACATTCAGTACTTC. Encoded protein: CASSSEGLAGVHLAKNIQYF.

The table lists this clonotype with many counts. This sequence joins TRBV7-8 and TRBJ2-6; D is unresolved. The V gene's germline CDR1 is SGHVS and CDR2 FQNEAQ. The ends were cut back, 3 bases at V and 2 bases at J, with 11 bases in the middle. This CDR3 spans 16 amino acids. The CDR3 region has the DNA TGTGCCAGCAGCTTGATGAGTAGCACTGGGGCCAACGTCCTGACTTTC. Its protein product is CASSLMSSTGANVLTF.

This clonotype was seen at least ten times. V is TRBV30 and J is TRBJ2-5; 8 bases align to TRBD2. The CDR3 loop spans 16 amino acids. Per the germline V gene, CDR1 is GTSNPN and CDR2 is SVGIG (reference sequence). V shed 2 bases and J 4 bases; nucleotides not matched to a gene: 12. CDR3 in DNA: TGTGCCTGGAGTACCCCTCGCGGGAGGACCGGAGAGACCCAGTACTTC. Its translation: CAWSTPRGRTGETQYF.

There are many counts of this clonotype. This chain connects TRBV6-1 to TRBJ1-5; 7 bases fit TRBD1. V gave up 2 bases and J gave up 5 bases; unmatched junction bases: 0. CDR3 size: 13 residues. The germline CDR1 and CDR2 sequences are MNHNS and SASEGT. The DNA for the CDR3 is TGTGCCAGCAGTGAAAGGGGGCATCAGCCCCAGCATTTT. As protein: CASSERGHQPQHF.

This chain connects TRBV19 to TRBJ1-2; TRBD1 aligns across 7 bases. Germline V gene data show CDR1 as LNHDA and CDR2 as SQIVND (reference sequence). The CDR3 is made up of 16 amino acids. V shed 4 bases and J 4 bases; nucleotides not matched to a gene: 12. CDR3 sequence (DNA): TGTGCCAGTAGTACATCCACAGGGGAATTTTTCTATGGCTACACCTTC. Its translation: CASSTSTGEFFYGYTF.

The chain links TRBV5-1 to TRBJ1-1; a weak D match, TRBD1 (6 bases). This CDR3 region has 14 residues. V lost 3 bases, J lost 1 base, and 10 bases lay in between. Germline CDR1 and CDR2: SGHRS and YFSETQ. In nucleotides, the CDR3 is TGCGCCAGCAGCTCAGGGACACAGAACACTGAAGCTTTCTTT. Translating gives CASSSGTQNTEAFF.

This clonotype was picked up many times. The chain carries TRBV6-5 and TRBJ1-2; 8 positions agree with TRBD1. Germline values: CDR1 MNHEY, CDR2 SVGAGI. The CDR3 covers 15 residues. J lost 8 bases, V lost 1 base, and 9 bases had no gene match. CDR3 nucleotide sequence: TGTGCCAGCAGTTACTTTGGGCCTCGACAGGGGGGCTACACCTTC. Translating gives CASSYFGPRQGGYTF.

This clonotype was observed a handful of times. The chain employs TRBV14 and TRBJ1-3; no firm D call. Trimming removed 0 bases at V and 4 bases at J, with 7 bases between. The V gene's germline CDR1 is SGHDN and CDR2 FVKESK. The CDR3 loop spans 14 amino acids. CDR3 DNA: TGTGCCAGCAGCCAAGATCTTTCCGGAAACACCATATATTTT. Amino acid sequence: CASSQDLSGNTIYF.

This clonotype was recorded at least ten times. The rearrangement links TRBV19 to TRBJ1-5, with a tentative D call TRBD1 (5 bases). The CDR3 covers 15 residues. Germline V lookup: CDR1 LNHDA, CDR2 SQIVND (reference sequence). V lost 4 bases and J 3 bases, leaving 13 bases between the germline ends. CDR3: CASSNTGVLNQPQHF. CDR3 bases: TGTGCCAGTAGTAATACAGGAGTTCTCAATCAGCCCCAGCATTTT. The full variable domain, completed using reference TRBV19 and TRBJ1-5, is DGGITQSPKYLFRKEGQNVTLSCEQNLNHDAMYWYRQDPGQGLRLIYYSQIVNDFQKGDIAEGYSVSREKKESFPLTVTSAQKNPTAFYLCASSNTGVLNQPQHFGDGTRLSIL.

This clonotype came up many times. The chain joins TRBV28 to TRBJ1-2, with D tentatively TRBD1 (6 bases). The germline V and J ends were trimmed by 6 bases and 0 bases, with 8 bases remaining between them. Germline V gives CDR1 MDHEN, CDR2 SYDVKM. The CDR3 has 13 amino acids. The CDR3 sequence: CASRQGTNYGYTF. The CDR3 region has the DNA TGTGCCAGCAGACAGGGAACTAACTATGGCTACACCTTC.

The chain combines TRBV12-3 or TRBV12-4 with TRBJ2-7; possible D gene TRBD1, 6 bases. Trimming removed 6 bases from V and 5 bases from J, with 14 bases in between. CDR3 length: 13 amino acids. The CDR3 loop is CASRLGRGNEQYF. The CDR3, as DNA: TGTGCCAGCAGGTTGGGCAGGGGTAACGAGCAGTACTTC.

Many counts were recorded for this clonotype. V and J are TRBV15 and TRBJ2-7; possibly TRBD1 for D (6 bases). Germline CDR1 LNHNV, CDR2 YYDKDF (reference sequence). V dropped 3 bases and J dropped 4 bases, with 16 bases sitting between them. The CDR3 covers 15 residues. The CDR3 bases are TGTGCCACCAGCAGGGGGGCGTCAGGCTCTTACGAGCAGTACTTC. It specifies CATSRGASGSYEQYF.

This clonotype was observed at least ten times. This rearrangement joins TRBV28 to TRBJ2-3, with unresolved D. With 2 bases removed from V and 0 bases from J, the gap between germline ends came to 6 bases. CDR1 and CDR2 (germline): MDHEN, SYDVKM. The length of the CDR3 is 14 residues. CDR3 coding DNA: TGTGCCAGCAGTTTAGGTTTCAGCACAGATACGCAGTATTTT. Translated: CASSLGFSTDTQYF.

This clonotype has ten or more counts. The chain uses TRBV5-1 and TRBJ2-7; D is possibly TRBD1 (6 bases). V gave up 0 bases and J gave up 6 bases, with 16 bases separating them. Germline V gene data show CDR1 as SGHRS and CDR2 as YFSETQ. The length of the CDR3 is 15 residues. CDR3 loop: CASSLAHVKGGEQYF. The CDR3 bases are TGCGCCAGCAGCTTGGCCCATGTGAAAGGGGGCGAGCAGTACTTC. The full variable domain, with the rest looked up from reference TRBV5-1 and TRBJ2-7, is KAGVTQTPRYLIKTRGQQVTLSCSPISGHRSVSWYQQTPGQGLQFLFEYFSETQRNKGNFPGRFSGRQFSNSRSEMNVSTLELGDSALYLCASSLAHVKGGEQYFGPGTRLTVT.

This clonotype was counted many times. This chain uses TRBV7-8 with TRBJ2-7; D possibly corresponds to TRBD1 (6 bases). The CDR3 spans 14 residues. V was clipped by 5 bases and J by 2 bases, with 13 bases between them. The germline V gene encodes CDR1 SGHVS and CDR2 FQNEAQ. The CDR3 DNA sequence: TGTGCCAGCAGCATGCGACAGGCCCCCTACGAGCAGTACTTC. It encodes CASSMRQAPYEQYF.

The V call is TRBV3-1, the J call TRBJ2-3, with 9 bases identical to TRBD2. The ends lost 4 bases at V and 2 bases at J; junction bases unmatched: 10. The CDR3 is made up of 17 amino acids. CDR1 is LGHDT, CDR2 YNNKEL, per germline (reference sequence). This CDR3 is CASSLSGGGRATDTQYF. The CDR3 DNA sequence: TGTGCCAGCAGCCTTTCTGGCGGCGGGAGGGCCACAGATACGCAGTATTTT.

This clonotype was detected ten times or more. V is TRBV6-5 and J is TRBJ2-7, with no clear D. This CDR3 spans 14 amino acids. The V end lost 4 bases, the J end lost 3 bases, and 13 bases lay between the germline ends. Per the germline V gene, CDR1 is MNHEY and CDR2 is SVGAGI. The DNA of the CDR3 is TGTGCCAGCAGTTCCCCAGCGAGTCGCTACGAGCAGTACTTC. Translation gives CASSSPASRYEQYF.